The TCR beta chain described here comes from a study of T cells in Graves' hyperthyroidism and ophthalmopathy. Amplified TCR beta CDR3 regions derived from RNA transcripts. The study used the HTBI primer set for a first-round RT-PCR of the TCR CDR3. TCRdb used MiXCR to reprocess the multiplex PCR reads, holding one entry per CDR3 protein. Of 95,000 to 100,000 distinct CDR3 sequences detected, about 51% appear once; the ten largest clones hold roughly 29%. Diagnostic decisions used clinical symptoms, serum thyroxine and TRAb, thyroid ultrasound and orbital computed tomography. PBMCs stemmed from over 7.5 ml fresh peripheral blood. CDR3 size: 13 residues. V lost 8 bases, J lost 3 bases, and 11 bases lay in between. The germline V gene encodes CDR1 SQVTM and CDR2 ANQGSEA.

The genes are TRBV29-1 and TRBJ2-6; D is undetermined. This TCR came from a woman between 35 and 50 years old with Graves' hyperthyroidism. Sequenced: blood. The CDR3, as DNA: TGCAGCTCCCAAAGTGGTGGGGCCAACGTCCTGACTTTC. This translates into CSSQSGGANVLTF.